This T cell receptor (beta chain) was captured by sequencing in a study of control samples from healthy donors and cancer patients. Profiled with immunoSEQ multiplex PCR; TCRdb holds only in-frame clones, not every one. There are under 100,000 clones in the sample; 93% occur only once, and about 1.5% lies in the top ten. This CDR3 region has 14 residues. V was pared by 5 bases and J by 6 bases, with 16 bases between. Germline CDR1 MNHNY, CDR2 SVGAGI (reference sequence). V and J are TRBV6-6 and TRBJ1-2; weak D call: TRBD1 (5 bases). The clonotype was recovered from a woman in her 30s in good health. The material sequenced was blood. The CDR3 DNA reads as TGTGCCAGCAGTCCCCTCGGGACCAGCGATGGCTACACCTTC. Translation: CASSPLGTSDGYTF.